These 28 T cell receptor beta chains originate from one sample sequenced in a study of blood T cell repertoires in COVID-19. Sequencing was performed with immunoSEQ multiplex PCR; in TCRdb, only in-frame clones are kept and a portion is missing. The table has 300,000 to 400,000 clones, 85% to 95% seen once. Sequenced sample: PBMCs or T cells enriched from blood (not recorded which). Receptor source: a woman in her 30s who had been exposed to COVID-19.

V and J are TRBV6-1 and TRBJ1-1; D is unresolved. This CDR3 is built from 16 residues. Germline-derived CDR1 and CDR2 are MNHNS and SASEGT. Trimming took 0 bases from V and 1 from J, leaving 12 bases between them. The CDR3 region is CASSEAADGGNTEAFF. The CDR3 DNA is TGTGCCAGCAGTGAAGCGGCGGACGGAGGGAACACTGAAGCTTTCTTT.

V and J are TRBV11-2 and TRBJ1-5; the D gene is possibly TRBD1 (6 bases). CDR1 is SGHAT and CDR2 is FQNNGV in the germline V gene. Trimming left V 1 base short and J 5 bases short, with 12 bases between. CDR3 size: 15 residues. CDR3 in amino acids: CASSLGAGDHQPQHF. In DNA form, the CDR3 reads TGTGCCAGCAGCTTAGGGGCAGGGGACCATCAGCCCCAGCATTTT.

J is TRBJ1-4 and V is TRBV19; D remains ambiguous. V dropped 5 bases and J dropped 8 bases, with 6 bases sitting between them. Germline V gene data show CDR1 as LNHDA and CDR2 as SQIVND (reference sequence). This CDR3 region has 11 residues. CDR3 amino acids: CASSPKEKLFF. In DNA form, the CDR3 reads TGTGCCAGTAGTCCAAAAGAAAAACTGTTTTTT.

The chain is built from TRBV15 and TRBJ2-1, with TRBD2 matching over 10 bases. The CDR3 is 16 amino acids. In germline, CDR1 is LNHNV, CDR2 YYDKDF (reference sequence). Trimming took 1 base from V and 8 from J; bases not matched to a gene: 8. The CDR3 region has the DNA TGTGCCACCAGCAGAGGTTCTAGCGGGGGTTTAGATGAGCAGTTCTTC. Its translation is CATSRGSSGGLDEQFF.

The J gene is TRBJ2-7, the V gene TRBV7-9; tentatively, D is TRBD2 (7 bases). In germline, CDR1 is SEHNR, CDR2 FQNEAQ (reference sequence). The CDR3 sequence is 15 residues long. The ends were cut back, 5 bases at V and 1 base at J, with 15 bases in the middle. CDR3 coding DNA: TGTGCCAGCAGCCAACAGGGAGGGCCATCCTACGAGCAGTACTTC. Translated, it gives CASSQQGGPSYEQYF.

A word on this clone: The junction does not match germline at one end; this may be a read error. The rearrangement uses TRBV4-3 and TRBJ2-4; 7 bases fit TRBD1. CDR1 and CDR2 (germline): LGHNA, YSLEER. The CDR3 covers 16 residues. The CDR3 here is CANSRDRALAKNIQYF. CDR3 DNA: TGCGCCAACAGCCGAGACAGGGCCCTAGCCAAAAACATTCAGTACTTC.

CDR3 protein: CASSPTGANYGYTF. The CDR3 DNA reads as TGTGCCAGCAGCCCCACAGGGGCCAACTATGGCTACACCTTC. The chain combines TRBV3-1 (or the pseudogene TRBV3-2) with TRBJ1-2, with TRBD1 matching 7 bases. The CDR3 runs 14 residues. The germline CDR1 and CDR2 sequences are LGHDT and YNNKEL (reference sequence). V gave up 4 bases and J gave up 2 bases; unmatched junction bases: 4.

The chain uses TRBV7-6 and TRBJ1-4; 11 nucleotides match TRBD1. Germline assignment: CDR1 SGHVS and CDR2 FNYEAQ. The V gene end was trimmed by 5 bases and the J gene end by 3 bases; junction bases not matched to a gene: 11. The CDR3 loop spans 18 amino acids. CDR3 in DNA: TGTGCCAGCAGCCGGAGCCCCGGGACAGGGGGGGCTAATGAAAAACTGTTTTTT. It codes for CASSRSPGTGGANEKLFF.

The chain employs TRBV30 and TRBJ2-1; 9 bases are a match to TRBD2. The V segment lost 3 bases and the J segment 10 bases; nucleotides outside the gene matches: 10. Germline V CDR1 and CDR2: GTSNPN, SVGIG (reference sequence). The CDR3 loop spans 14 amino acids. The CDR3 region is CAWRGTSRVREQFF. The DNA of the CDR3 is TGTGCCTGGAGGGGGACTAGCCGAGTAAGGGAGCAGTTCTTC. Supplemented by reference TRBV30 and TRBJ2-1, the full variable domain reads SQTIHQWPATLVQPVGSPLSLECTVEGTSNPNLYWYRQAAGRGLQLLFYSVGIGQISSEVPQNLSASRPQDRQFILSSKKLLLSDSGFYLCAWRGTSRVREQFFGPGTRLTVL.

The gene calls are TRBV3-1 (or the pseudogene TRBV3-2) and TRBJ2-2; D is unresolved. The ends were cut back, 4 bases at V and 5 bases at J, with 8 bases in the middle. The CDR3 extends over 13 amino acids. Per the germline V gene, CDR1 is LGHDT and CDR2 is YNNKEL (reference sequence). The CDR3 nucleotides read TGTGCCAGCAGCCCAGACCGGACCGGGGAGCTGTTTTTT. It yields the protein CASSPDRTGELFF.

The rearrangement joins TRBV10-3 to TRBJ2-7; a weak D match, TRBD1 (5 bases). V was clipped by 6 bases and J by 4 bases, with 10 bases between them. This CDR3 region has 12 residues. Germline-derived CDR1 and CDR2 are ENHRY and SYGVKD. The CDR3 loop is CAISRVAYEQYF. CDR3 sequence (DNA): TGTGCCATCAGCAGGGTGGCGTACGAGCAGTACTTC.

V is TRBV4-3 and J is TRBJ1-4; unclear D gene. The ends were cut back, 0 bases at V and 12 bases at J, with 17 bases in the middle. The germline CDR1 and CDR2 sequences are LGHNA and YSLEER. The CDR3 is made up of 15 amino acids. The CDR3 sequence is CASSQDTGIALELFF. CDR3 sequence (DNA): TGCGCCAGCAGCCAAGATACGGGTATTGCCCTGGAACTGTTTTTT.

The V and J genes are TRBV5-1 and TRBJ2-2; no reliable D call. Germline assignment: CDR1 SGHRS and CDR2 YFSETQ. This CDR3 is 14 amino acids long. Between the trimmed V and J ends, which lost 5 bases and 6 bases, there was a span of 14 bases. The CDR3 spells CASRRNYHSGELFF. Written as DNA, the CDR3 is TGCGCCAGCAGGCGCAACTATCACTCCGGGGAGCTGTTTTTT. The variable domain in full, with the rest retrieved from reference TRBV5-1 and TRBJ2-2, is KAGVTQTPRYLIKTRGQQVTLSCSPISGHRSVSWYQQTPGQGLQFLFEYFSETQRNKGNFPGRFSGRQFSNSRSEMNVSTLELGDSALYLCASRRNYHSGELFFGEGSRLTVL.

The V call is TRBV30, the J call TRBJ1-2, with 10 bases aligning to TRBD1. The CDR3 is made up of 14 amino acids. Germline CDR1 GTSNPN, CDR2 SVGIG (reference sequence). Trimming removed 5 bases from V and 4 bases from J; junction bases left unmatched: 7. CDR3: CAWDRQGASYGYTF. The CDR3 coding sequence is TGTGCCTGGGACCGACAGGGGGCCTCCTATGGCTACACCTTC.

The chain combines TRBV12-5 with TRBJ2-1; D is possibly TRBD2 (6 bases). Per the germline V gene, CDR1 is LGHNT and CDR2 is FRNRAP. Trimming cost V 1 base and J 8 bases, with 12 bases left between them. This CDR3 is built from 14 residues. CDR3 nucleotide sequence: TGTGCTAGTGGTTTGGGACGGTGGGGGGATGAGCAGTTCTTC. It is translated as CASGLGRWGDEQFF.

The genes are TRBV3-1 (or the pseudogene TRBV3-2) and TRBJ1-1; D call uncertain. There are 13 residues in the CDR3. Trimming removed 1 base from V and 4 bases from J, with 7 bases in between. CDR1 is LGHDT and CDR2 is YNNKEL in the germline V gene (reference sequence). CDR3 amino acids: CASSQGYRTEAFF. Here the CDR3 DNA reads TGTGCCAGCAGCCAAGGTTATCGCACTGAAGCTTTCTTT.

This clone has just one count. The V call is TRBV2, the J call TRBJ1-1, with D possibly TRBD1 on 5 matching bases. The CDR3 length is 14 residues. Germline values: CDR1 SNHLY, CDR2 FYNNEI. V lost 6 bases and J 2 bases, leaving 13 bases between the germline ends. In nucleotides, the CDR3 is TGTGCCAGCAGAGGACAAGCTCTAAACACTGAAGCTTTCTTT. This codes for CASRGQALNTEAFF.

The CDR3: CASSRDINYEQYF. The CDR3 region has the DNA TGTGCCAGCAGCCGGGACATAAACTACGAGCAGTACTTC. The chain uses TRBV27 and TRBJ2-7, with TRBD1 as a possible D gene (6 bases). V lost 6 bases and J lost 3, with 12 bases in between. Germline V lookup: CDR1 MNHEY, CDR2 SMNVEV (reference sequence). This CDR3 has 13 amino acids.

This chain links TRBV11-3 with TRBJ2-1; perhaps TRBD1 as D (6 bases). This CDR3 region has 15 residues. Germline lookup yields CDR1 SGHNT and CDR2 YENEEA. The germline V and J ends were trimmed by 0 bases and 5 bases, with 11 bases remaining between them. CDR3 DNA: TGTGCCAGCAGCTTAGAGACAGGAAACCACAATGAGCAGTTCTTC. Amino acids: CASSLETGNHNEQFF.

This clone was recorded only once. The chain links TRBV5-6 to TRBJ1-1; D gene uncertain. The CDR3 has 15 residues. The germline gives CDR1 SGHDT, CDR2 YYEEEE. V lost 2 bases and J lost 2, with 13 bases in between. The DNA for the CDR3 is TGTGCCAGCAGCTTTAGCAACGTCCGAAACACTGAAGCTTTCTTT. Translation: CASSFSNVRNTEAFF.

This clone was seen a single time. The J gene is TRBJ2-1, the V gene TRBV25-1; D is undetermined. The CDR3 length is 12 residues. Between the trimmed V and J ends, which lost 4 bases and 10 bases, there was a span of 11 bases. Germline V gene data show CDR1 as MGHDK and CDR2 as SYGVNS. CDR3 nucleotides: TGTGCCAGCAGTGGCGGCGCCCGGGAGCAGTTCTTC. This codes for CASSGGAREQFF.

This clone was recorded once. The CDR3 sequence: CASTRVGTNYGYTF. The CDR3 coding sequence is TGTGCCAGCACCCGGGTAGGAACTAACTATGGCTACACCTTC. The J gene is TRBJ1-2, the V gene TRBV6-5; D unclear. Germline CDR1 is MNHEY and CDR2 is SVGAGI. The CDR3 sequence is 14 residues long. The V and J ends lost 7 bases and 0 bases respectively, with 12 bases between them.

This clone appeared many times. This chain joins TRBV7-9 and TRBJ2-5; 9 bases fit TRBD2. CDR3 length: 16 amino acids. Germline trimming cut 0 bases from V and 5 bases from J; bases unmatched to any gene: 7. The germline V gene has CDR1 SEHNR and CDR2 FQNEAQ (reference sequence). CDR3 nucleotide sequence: TGTGCCAGCAGCTTAGCGCGGGGGGGCCCGGGTGAGACCCAGTACTTC. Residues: CASSLARGGPGETQYF.

The CDR3 DNA sequence: TGTGCCAGTAGTATATCCGGACTGCCCCAGCATTTT. Amino acids: CASSISGLPQHF. This chain joins TRBV19 and TRBJ1-5; D unresolved. The germline gives CDR1 LNHDA, CDR2 SQIVND (reference sequence). The length of the CDR3 is 12 residues. Trimming removed 2 bases from V and 9 bases from J, with 8 bases in between.

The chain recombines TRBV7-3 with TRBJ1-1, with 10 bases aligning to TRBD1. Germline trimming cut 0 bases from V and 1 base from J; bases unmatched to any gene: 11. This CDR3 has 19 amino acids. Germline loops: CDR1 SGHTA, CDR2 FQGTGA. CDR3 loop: CASSLTVPGQGSANTEAFF. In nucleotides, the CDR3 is TGTGCCAGCAGCTTAACGGTCCCGGGACAGGGGTCGGCGAACACTGAAGCTTTCTTT.

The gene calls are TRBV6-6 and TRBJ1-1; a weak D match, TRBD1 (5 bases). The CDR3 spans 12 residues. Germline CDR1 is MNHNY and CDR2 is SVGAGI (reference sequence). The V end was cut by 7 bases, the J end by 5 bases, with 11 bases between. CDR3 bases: TGTGCCAGCATCCTACAGGCTACTGAAGCTTTCTTT. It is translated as CASILQATEAFF.

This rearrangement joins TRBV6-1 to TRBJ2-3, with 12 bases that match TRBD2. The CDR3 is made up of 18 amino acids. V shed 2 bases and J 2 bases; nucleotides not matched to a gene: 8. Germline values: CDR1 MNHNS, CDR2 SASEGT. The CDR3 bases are TGTGCCAGCAGTGAACGAGGACTAGCGGGACCCCCCACAGATACGCAGTATTTT. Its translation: CASSERGLAGPPTDTQYF.

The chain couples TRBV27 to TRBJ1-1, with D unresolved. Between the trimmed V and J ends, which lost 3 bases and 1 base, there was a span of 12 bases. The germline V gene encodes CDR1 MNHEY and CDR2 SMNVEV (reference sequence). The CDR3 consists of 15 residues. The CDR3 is CASSFNPARNTEAFF. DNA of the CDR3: TGTGCCAGCAGTTTTAACCCTGCCAGGAACACTGAAGCTTTCTTT.